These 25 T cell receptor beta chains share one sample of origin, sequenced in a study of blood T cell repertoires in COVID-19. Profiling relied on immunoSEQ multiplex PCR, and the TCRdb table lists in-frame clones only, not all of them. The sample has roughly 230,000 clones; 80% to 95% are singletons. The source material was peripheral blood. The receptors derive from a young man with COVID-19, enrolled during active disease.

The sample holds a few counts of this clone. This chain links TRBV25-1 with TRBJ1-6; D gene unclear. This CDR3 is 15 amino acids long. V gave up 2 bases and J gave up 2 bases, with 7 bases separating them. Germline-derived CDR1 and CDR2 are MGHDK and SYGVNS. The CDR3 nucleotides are TGTGCCAGCAGTGAACGCGGGCCCTATAATTCACCCCTCCACTTT. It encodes CASSERGPYNSPLHF.

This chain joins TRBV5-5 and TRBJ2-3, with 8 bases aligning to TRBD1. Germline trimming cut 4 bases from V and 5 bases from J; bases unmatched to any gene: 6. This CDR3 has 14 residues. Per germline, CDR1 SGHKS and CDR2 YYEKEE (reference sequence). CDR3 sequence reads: CASSVRGREDTQYF. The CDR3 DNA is TGTGCCAGCAGCGTCAGGGGGCGTGAAGATACGCAGTATTTT. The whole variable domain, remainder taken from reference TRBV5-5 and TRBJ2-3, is DAGVTQSPTHLIKTRGQQVTLRCSPISGHKSVSWYQQVLGQGPQFIFQYYEKEERGRGNFPDRFSARQFPNYSSELNVNALLLGDSALYLCASSVRGREDTQYFGPGTRLTVL.

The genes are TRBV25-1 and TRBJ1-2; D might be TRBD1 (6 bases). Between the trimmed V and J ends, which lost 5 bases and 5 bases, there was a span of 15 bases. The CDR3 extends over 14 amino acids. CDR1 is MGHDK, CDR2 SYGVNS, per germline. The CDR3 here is CASSKQGLGYGYTF. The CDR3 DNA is TGTGCCAGCAGTAAACAGGGCCTAGGGTATGGCTACACCTTC.

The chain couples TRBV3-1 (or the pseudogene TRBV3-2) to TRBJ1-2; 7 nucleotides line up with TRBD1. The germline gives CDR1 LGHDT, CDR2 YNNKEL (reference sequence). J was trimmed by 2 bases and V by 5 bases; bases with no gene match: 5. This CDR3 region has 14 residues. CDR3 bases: TGTGCCAGCAGCGGCGGACAGGACAACTATGGCTACACCTTC. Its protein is CASSGGQDNYGYTF.

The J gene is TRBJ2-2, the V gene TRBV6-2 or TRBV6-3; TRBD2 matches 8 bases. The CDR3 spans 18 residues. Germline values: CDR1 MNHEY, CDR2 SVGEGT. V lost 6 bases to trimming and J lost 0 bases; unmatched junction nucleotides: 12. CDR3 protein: CASSNGRVAEPNTGELFF. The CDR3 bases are TGTGCCAGCAGCAACGGGAGGGTCGCGGAGCCGAACACCGGGGAGCTGTTTTTT.

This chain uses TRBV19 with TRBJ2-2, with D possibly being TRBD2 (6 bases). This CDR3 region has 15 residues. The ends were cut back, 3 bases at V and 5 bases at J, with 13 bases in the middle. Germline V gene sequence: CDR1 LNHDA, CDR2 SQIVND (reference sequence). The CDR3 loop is CASSIQYGGTGELFF. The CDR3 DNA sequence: TGTGCCAGTAGTATCCAGTACGGGGGTACCGGGGAGCTGTTTTTT.

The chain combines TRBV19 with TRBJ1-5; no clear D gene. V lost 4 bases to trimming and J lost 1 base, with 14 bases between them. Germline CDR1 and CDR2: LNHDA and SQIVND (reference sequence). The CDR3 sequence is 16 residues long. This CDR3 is CASSSQLRGSNQPQHF. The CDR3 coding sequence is TGTGCCAGTAGTAGCCAACTCCGAGGAAGCAATCAGCCCCAGCATTTT.

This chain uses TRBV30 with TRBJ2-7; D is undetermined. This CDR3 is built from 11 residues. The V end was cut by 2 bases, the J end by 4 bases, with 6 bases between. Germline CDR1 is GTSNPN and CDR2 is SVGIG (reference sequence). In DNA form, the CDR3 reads TGTGCCTGGAGTTCACGGTACGAGCAGTACTTC. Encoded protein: CAWSSRYEQYF.

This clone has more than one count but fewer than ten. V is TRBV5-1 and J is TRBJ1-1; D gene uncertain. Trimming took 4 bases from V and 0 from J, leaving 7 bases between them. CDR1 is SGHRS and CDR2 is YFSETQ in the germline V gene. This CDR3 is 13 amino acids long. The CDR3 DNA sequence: TGCGCCAGCAGCGCCCAGATGAACACTGAAGCTTTCTTT. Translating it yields CASSAQMNTEAFF.

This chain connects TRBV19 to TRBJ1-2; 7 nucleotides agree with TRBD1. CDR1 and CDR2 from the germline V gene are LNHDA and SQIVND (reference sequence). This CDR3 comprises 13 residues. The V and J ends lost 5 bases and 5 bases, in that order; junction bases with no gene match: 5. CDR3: CASSAPGQYGYTF. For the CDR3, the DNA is TGTGCCAGTAGTGCACCGGGACAGTATGGCTACACCTTC.

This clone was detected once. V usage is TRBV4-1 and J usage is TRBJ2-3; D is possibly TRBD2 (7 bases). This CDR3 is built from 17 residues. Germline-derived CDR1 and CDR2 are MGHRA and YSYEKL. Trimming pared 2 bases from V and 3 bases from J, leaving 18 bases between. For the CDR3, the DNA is TGCGCCAGCAGCCAAAAGGACGGGGGGCCAATTACAGATACGCAGTATTTT. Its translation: CASSQKDGGPITDTQYF.

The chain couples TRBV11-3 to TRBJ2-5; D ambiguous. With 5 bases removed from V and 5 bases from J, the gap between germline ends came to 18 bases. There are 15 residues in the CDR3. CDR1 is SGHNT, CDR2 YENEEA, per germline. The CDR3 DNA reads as TGTGCCAGCAGCCAGACCCGGGTCGATGGGGAGACCCAGTACTTC. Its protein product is CASSQTRVDGETQYF.

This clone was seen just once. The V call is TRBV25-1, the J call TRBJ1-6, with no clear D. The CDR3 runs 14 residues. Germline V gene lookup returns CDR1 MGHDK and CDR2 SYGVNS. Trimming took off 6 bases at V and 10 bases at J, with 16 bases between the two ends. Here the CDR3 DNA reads TGTGCCAGCAGCCTCCTGGACCCGGGGTCACCCCTCCACTTT. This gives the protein CASSLLDPGSPLHF.

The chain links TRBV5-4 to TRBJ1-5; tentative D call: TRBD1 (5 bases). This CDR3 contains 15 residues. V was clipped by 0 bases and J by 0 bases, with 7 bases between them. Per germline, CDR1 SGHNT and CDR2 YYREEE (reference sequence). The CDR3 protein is CASSLGGDSNQPQHF. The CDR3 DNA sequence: TGTGCCAGCAGCTTGGGGGGCGATAGCAATCAGCCCCAGCATTTT.

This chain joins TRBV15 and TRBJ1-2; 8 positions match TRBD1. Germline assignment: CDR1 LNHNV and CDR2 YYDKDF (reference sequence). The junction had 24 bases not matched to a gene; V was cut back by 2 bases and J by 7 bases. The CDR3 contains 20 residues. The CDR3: CATSRPSSYGTGGPFGGYTF. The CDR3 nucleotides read TGTGCCACCAGCAGACCATCATCATACGGGACAGGTGGGCCTTTCGGTGGCTACACCTTC.

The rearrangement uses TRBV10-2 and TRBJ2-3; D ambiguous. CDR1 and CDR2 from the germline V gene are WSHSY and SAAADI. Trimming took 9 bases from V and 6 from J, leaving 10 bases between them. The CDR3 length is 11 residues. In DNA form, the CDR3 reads TGCGCCAGTAATAATGCGGATACGCAGTATTTT. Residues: CASNNADTQYF.

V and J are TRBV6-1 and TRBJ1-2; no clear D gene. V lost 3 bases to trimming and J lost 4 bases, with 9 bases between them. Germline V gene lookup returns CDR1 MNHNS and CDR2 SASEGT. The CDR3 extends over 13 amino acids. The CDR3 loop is CASSDPNGYGYTF. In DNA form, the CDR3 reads TGTGCCAGCAGTGACCCTAATGGCTATGGCTACACCTTC.

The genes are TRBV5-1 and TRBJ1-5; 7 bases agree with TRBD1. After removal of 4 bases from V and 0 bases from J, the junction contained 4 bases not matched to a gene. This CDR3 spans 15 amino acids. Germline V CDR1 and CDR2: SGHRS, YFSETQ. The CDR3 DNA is TGCGCCAGCAGCACCGGGACAGATAGCAATCAGCCCCAGCATTTT. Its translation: CASSTGTDSNQPQHF.

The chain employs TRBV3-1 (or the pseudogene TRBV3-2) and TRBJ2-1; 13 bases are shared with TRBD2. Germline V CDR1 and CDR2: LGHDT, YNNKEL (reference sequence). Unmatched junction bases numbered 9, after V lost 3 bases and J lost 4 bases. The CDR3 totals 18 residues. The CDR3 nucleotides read TGTGCCAGCAGCCACTCTGGGACTAGCGGGGAGCGATACAATGAGCAGTTCTTC. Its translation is CASSHSGTSGERYNEQFF.

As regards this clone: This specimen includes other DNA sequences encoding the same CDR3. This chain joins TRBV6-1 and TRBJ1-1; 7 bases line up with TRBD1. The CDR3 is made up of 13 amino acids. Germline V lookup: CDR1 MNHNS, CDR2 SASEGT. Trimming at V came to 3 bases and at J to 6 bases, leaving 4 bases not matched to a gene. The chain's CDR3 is CASSEHRGAEAFF. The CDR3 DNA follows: TGTGCCAGCAGTGAGCACAGGGGCGCTGAAGCTTTCTTT.

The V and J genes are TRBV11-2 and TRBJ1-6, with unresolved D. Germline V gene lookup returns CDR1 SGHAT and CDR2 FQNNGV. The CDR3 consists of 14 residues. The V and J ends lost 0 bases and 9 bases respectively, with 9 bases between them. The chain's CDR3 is CASSLDLGISPLHF. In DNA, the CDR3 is TGTGCCAGCAGCTTAGATCTGGGCATTTCACCCCTCCACTTT.

CDR3 nucleotides: TGTGCCAGCAGCGTAGATTCGGGGGAGACCTACGAGCAGTACTTC. As protein: CASSVDSGETYEQYF. This chain connects TRBV9 to TRBJ2-7; possible D gene TRBD2, 6 bases. The ends were cut back, 0 bases at V and 2 bases at J, with 12 bases in the middle. The CDR3 extends over 15 amino acids. The germline gives CDR1 SGDLS, CDR2 YYNGEE.

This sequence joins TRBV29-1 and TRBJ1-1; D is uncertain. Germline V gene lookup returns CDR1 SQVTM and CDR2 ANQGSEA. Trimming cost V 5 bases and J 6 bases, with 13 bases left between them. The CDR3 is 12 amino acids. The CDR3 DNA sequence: TGCAGCGTTTATCAATGGCAGTCTGAAGCTTTCTTT. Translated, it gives CSVYQWQSEAFF. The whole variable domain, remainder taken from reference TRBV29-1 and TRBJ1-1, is SAVISQKPSRDICQRGTSLTIQCQVDSQVTMMFWYRQQPGQSLTLIATANQGSEATYESGFVIDKFPISRPNLTFSTLTVSNMSPEDSSIYLCSVYQWQSEAFFGQGTRLTVV.

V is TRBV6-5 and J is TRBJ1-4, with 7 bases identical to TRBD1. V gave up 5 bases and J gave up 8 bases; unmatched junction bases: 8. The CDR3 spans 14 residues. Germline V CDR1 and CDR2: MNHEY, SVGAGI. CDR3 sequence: CASSQGVNDEKLFF. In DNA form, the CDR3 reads TGTGCCAGCAGTCAGGGGGTAAATGACGAAAAACTGTTTTTT.

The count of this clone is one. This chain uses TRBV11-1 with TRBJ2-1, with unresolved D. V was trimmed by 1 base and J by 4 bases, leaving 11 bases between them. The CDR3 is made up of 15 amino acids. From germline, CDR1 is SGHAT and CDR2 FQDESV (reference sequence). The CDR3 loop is CASSLDLTPYNEQFF. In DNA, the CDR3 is TGTGCCAGCAGCTTAGACCTTACTCCATACAATGAGCAGTTCTTC.